A selection of T cell receptor beta chains follows, all from one sample in a study of tumor-infiltrating lymphocytes in oesophageal squamous cell carcinoma. TCRdb ran MiXCR on the PCR reads and lists one entry per CDR3 protein. The sample shows just over 15,000 distinct CDR3 sequences, over 50% of them seen only once. Sequencing was performed on esophageal tumor tissue. The receptors were gathered from a female donor with esophageal squamous cell carcinoma. Each CDR3 is given with its conserved first and last residue. A D gene is named only where the DNA matches it firmly. The size entry is marked missing in some rows and otherwise reads once, few, many or a size class.

clone size	D gene	V gene	J gene	CDR3 DNA	CDR3 protein
-	TRBD1	TRBV6-6	TRBJ2-7	TGTGCCAGCAGTTACTCTCTGGACAGGACCTACGAGCAGTACTTC	CASSYSLDRTYEQYF
-	TRBD1	TRBV7-3	TRBJ1-2	TGTGCCAGCAGCCCTCAGACAGGGCCATATGGCTACACCTTC	CASSPQTGPYGYTF
once	TRBD2	TRBV7-4	TRBJ2-4	TGTGCCAGCAGCCCTCTAGCGGGGGGGCGGGGAGCCAAAAACATTCAGTACTTC	CASSPLAGGRGAKNIQYF
-	TRBD1	TRBV3-1	TRBJ2-3	TGTGCCAGCACCCGCCCCGGGACAGGGGTTGCAGATACGCAGTATTTT	CASTRPGTGVADTQYF
-	-	TRBV7-8	TRBJ2-3	TGTGCCAGCACCCCCGGGGCCGATACGCAGTATTTT	CASTPGADTQYF
many	TRBD1	TRBV11-2	TRBJ1-4	TGTGCCTCCGGGACAGGGAGTGAAAAACTGTTTTTT	CASGTGSEKLFF
once	-	TRBV6-8	TRBJ1-1	TGTGCCAGCAGTCAAGGGACGGCAGGCCACACTGAAGCTTTCTTT	CASSQGTAGHTEAFF
-	-	TRBV12-3/TRBV12-4	TRBJ2-1	TGTGCCAGCAGTTTGACCCAGGGGGGGGCCTTTCATGAGCAGTTCTTC	CASSLTQGGAFHEQFF
few	-	TRBV7-3	TRBJ2-4	TGTGCCAGCAGCAAAAACGGCAAGGCCAAAAACATTCAGTACTTC	CASSKNGKAKNIQYF
-	-	TRBV3-1	TRBJ1-2	TGTGCCAGCAGCCAAGCCACCCAGGGCTTTGGCTACACCTTC	CASSQATQGFGYTF
-	-	TRBV7-9	TRBJ2-1	TGTGCCAGCAGCTTGCGGGGTGAGCAGTTCTTC	CASSLRGEQFF
-	-	TRBV6-1	TRBJ2-7	TGTGCCAGCAGACAAGCCCACGAGCAGTACTTC	CASRQAHEQYF
-	TRBD2	TRBV11-2	TRBJ2-4	TGTGCCAGCAGCCTCGGGACTAGCGGGGGGGCAGGGATTCAGTACTTC	CASSLGTSGGAGIQYF
-	-	TRBV24-1	TRBJ2-1	TGTGCCACCAGTACGGGAACAGGGTCCTACAATGAGCAGTTCTTC	CATSTGTGSYNEQFF
few	-	TRBV7-8	TRBJ1-5	TGTGCCAGCAGCTCCGAATCGAGGGGCAATCAGCCCCAGCATTTT	CASSSESRGNQPQHF
many	TRBD1	TRBV5-5	TRBJ1-5	TGTGCCAGCAGCCGAGGGACAGGGAACAATCAGCCCCAGCATTTT	CASSRGTGNNQPQHF
once	-	TRBV6-8	TRBJ2-3	TGTGCCAGCGGATCCCTAGTTGCAGATACGCAGTATTTT	CASGSLVADTQYF
once	TRBD1	TRBV7-6	TRBJ2-2	TGTGCCAGCAGCTTACAACAGGGGAGCACCGGGGAGCTGTTTTTT	CASSLQQGSTGELFF
-	-	TRBV29-1	TRBJ1-1	TGCAGCGCACAAGAGGACGGGAAAGCTTTCTTT	CSAQEDGKAFF
-	-	TRBV7-3	TRBJ2-5	TGTGCCAGCAGCTTAGTACAAGAAGAGACCCAGTACTTC	CASSLVQEETQYF
few	TRBD1	TRBV7-6	TRBJ2-7	TGTGCCAGCAGCTTAGCGGACAGGGGGAATTCACCCCTCCACTTC	CASSLADRGNSPLHF
-	-	TRBV7-7	TRBJ2-1	TGTGCCCACCGAGGGGGACCGCACTCCTACGAGCAGTTCTTC	CAHRGGPHSYEQFF
many	TRBD1	TRBV6-6	TRBJ1-3	TGTGCCAGCAGTTACCCGGGACAGGGAAACTCTGGAAACACCATATATTTT	CASSYPGQGNSGNTIYF
-	-	TRBV7-2	TRBJ1-2	TGTGCCAGCAGCTTAAGTAGCCTACTGTATGGCTACACCTTC	CASSLSSLLYGYTF
-	TRBD2	TRBV11-2	TRBJ2-3	TGTGCCAGCAGCATTTCTTCCGGGGGGGCAGATACGCAGTATTTT	CASSISSGGADTQYF
-	-	TRBV7-4	TRBJ1-2	TGTGCCAGCAGCTTATCGGGGCGGACTAACTATGGCTACACCTTC	CASSLSGRTNYGYTF
few	TRBD2	TRBV7-6	TRBJ2-3	TGTGCCAGCAGCTCAAGACTAGCGGGAGGGATCACAGATACGCAGTATTTT	CASSSRLAGGITDTQYF
-	-	TRBV7-2	TRBJ2-2	TGTGCCAGCAGCTTCGGCTCGAACACCGGGGAGCTGTTTTTT	CASSFGSNTGELFF
many	-	TRBV4-2	TRBJ2-7	TGTGCCAGCAGCCATCCGGGCCCTAAGGCCTACGAGCAGTACTTC	CASSHPGPKAYEQYF
-	-	TRBV2	TRBJ2-5	TGTGCCAGCAGTGACGGGGCGTTAGCTGACCAAGAGACCCAGTACTTC	CASSDGALADQETQYF
few	TRBD2	TRBV7-3	TRBJ2-5	TGTGCCAGCGGCTTAATGGCTAGCGGGAGAGAGACCCAGTACTTC	CASGLMASGRETQYF
-	-	TRBV7-9	TRBJ2-7	TGTGCCAGCAGGGCCAAGCCAGGGGGGGGAGGCTACGAGCAGTACTTC	CASRAKPGGGGYEQYF
-	-	TRBV20-1	TRBJ2-7	TGCAGTGCCAGCTCTCGGGCCGACGAGCAGTACTTC	CSASSRADEQYF
-	TRBD2	TRBV11-2	TRBJ2-3	TGTGCCAGCAGCTTTAGCGGGATCACAGATACGCAGTATTTT	CASSFSGITDTQYF
-	TRBD2	TRBV12-3/TRBV12-4	TRBJ2-3	TGTGCCAGCAGTTTCGGACTAGTATTAGGACCAGATACGCAGTATTTT	CASSFGLVLGPDTQYF